The rows below give T cell receptor beta chains drawn from one sample of a study of blood T cell repertoires in COVID-19. The data were produced by immunoSEQ multiplex PCR, yet TCRdb's version contains in-frame clones alone and is incomplete. The table lists 30,000 to 45,000 clones, over 75% of them singletons. The sample was peripheral blood. Source of these receptors: a human donor in a cohort sampled during active COVID-19. Both conserved end residues are part of each CDR3. The D gene is left open where the match is weak. Size values are once, few and many counts, or a class for expanded clones, and some rows have none.

d_gene	v_gene	abundance	j_gene	CDR3nt	CDR3aa
TRBD2	TRBV5-6	.	TRBJ2-5	TGTGCCAGCAGCGAAGATAGCGGGGGGCAAGAGACCCAGTACTTC	CASSEDSGGQETQYF
TRBD1	TRBV2	.	TRBJ2-5	TGTGCCAGTAACCCCGGGACAGGGAATCGGGAGACCCAGTACTTC	CASNPGTGNRETQYF
TRBD2	TRBV9	.	TRBJ2-2	TGTGCCAGCAGCGTGACTAGCGGGAGGGCTCGAGGCACCGGGGAGCTGTTTTTT	CASSVTSGRARGTGELFF
.	TRBV27	.	TRBJ2-3	TGTGCCAGCACCCTTCAGGGAACAGATACGCAGTATTTT	CASTLQGTDTQYF
TRBD1	TRBV5-1	.	TRBJ2-2	TGCGCCAGCAGCTCAGACAGGGTTGGCGGGGAGCTGTTTTTT	CASSSDRVGGELFF
.	TRBV7-9	.	TRBJ1-1	TGTGCCAGCTCCCCCAGGGGCCAGGTCACTGAAGCTTTCTTT	CASSPRGQVTEAFF
TRBD1	TRBV5-1	.	TRBJ2-1	TGCGCCAGCAGCTTTCAGGGGGTAGTATACAATGAGCAGTTCTTC	CASSFQGVVYNEQFF
TRBD2	TRBV11-2	.	TRBJ2-5	TGTGCCAGCAGCTTAACGGGCGGGAGAAGAGGAGTGGAGACCCAGTACTTC	CASSLTGGRRGVETQYF
.	TRBV28	.	TRBJ2-7	TGTGCCAGCAGTTCCCCTCCTACAGGGACCTACGAGCAGTACTTC	CASSSPPTGTYEQYF
TRBD2	TRBV15	once	TRBJ2-1	TGTGCCACCAGCAGACCTAGCGGGAGCACCTACAATGAGCAGTTCTTC	CATSRPSGSTYNEQFF
TRBD1	TRBV5-8	.	TRBJ2-3	TGTGCCAGCAGCTCCGGATACCGGGACAGTATACGCGGGTATACGCAGTATTTT	CASSSGYRDSIRGYTQYF
TRBD1	TRBV6-6	.	TRBJ1-1	TGTGCCAGCAGTCCCCCCCAGGGGGCGAACACTGAAGCTTTCTTT	CASSPPQGANTEAFF
TRBD2	TRBV5-1	.	TRBJ2-2	TGCGCCAGCAGCTTGGGACTAGCGGGAGGGCCTCTCAGGACCGGGGAGCTGTTTTTT	CASSLGLAGGPLRTGELFF
TRBD1	TRBV11-2	once	TRBJ1-4	TGTGCCAGCAGCACCGACAGGGGGTCTAATGAAAAACTGTTTTTT	CASSTDRGSNEKLFF
.	TRBV2	few	TRBJ1-6	TGTGCCAGCAGCGTTGCGAGGGCTAATTCACCCCTCCACTTT	CASSVARANSPLHF
TRBD1	TRBV11-2	.	TRBJ2-2	TGTGCCAGTCAACAACAGGGGTTCACCGGGGAGCTGTTTTTT	CASQQQGFTGELFF
TRBD2	TRBV28	.	TRBJ2-7	TGTGCCAGCAGGCGACTAGCGGGACCCTACGAGCAGTACTTC	CASRRLAGPYEQYF
.	TRBV6-6	.	TRBJ2-7	TGTGCCAGCAGTTACCTAACAGCTACCGAGCAGTACTTC	CASSYLTATEQYF
TRBD1	TRBV2	.	TRBJ1-1	TGTGCCAGCAGTGTAGCGCAGGGGGCAGGTGAAGCTTTCTTT	CASSVAQGAGEAFF
TRBD2	TRBV6-5	.	TRBJ2-7	TGTGCCAGCAGTTACTCGTCGCGGGAGGGCCTCGAGCAGTACTTC	CASSYSSREGLEQYF
.	TRBV7-9	.	TRBJ2-7	TGTGCCAGCAGCTTATCCGGCGGCTCCTACGAGCAGTACTTC	CASSLSGGSYEQYF
TRBD1	TRBV14	.	TRBJ2-7	TGTGCCAGCAGCGCACAGGGGAGTAGGTCCTACGAGCAGTACTTC	CASSAQGSRSYEQYF
.	TRBV20-1	.	TRBJ1-1	TGCAGTGCTAGAGGAGACACTGAAGCTTTCTTT	CSARGDTEAFF
TRBD2	TRBV5-1	.	TRBJ2-1	TGCGCCAGCAGCTTGGGACTAGCCTGGAATGAGCAGTTCTTC	CASSLGLAWNEQFF
TRBD2	TRBV12-5	.	TRBJ2-2	TGTGCTAGTGGATGGGATAGCGGGAGGAACGCCGGGGAGCTGTTTTTT	CASGWDSGRNAGELFF
.	TRBV2	.	TRBJ2-5	TGTGCCAGTGTAGACGGAGGGGCGGAGACCCAGTACTTC	CASVDGGAETQYF
.	TRBV6-8	.	TRBJ1-1	TGTGCCAGCAGTTACCCAGTTATTCAGGGCCGGAACACTGAAGCTTTCTTT	CASSYPVIQGRNTEAFF
TRBD1	TRBV7-3	.	TRBJ2-1	TGTGCCAGCAGTAAGGACAGGGTGGATGAGCAGTTCTTC	CASSKDRVDEQFF
TRBD1	TRBV5-1	.	TRBJ1-2	TGCGCCAGCAGCCGCGGACAGGGTAATGGCTACACCTTC	CASSRGQGNGYTF
TRBD1	TRBV29-1	.	TRBJ2-3	TGCAGCGTGGGACAGTTGGCAGATACGCAGTATTTT	CSVGQLADTQYF
.	TRBV7-9	.	TRBJ2-1	TGTGCCAGCAGCTGGCGAGGGGGTTTAGTCCCAAACAATGAGCAGTTCTTC	CASSWRGGLVPNNEQFF
.	TRBV11-2	.	TRBJ2-3	TGTGCCAGCAGCTTAGAAGCGGGTGATACGCAGTATTTT	CASSLEAGDTQYF
.	TRBV6-1	.	TRBJ1-5	TGTGCCAGCAGTGAAGGACAGACAAATCAGCCCCAGCATTTT	CASSEGQTNQPQHF
TRBD2	TRBV16	.	TRBJ2-3	TGTGCCAGCAGCCACGAACTAGCGGCCACAGATACGCAGTATTTT	CASSHELAATDTQYF
.	TRBV18	.	TRBJ2-2	TGTGCCAGCTCACCGGGACTCATCGGGGAGCTGTTTTTT	CASSPGLIGELFF